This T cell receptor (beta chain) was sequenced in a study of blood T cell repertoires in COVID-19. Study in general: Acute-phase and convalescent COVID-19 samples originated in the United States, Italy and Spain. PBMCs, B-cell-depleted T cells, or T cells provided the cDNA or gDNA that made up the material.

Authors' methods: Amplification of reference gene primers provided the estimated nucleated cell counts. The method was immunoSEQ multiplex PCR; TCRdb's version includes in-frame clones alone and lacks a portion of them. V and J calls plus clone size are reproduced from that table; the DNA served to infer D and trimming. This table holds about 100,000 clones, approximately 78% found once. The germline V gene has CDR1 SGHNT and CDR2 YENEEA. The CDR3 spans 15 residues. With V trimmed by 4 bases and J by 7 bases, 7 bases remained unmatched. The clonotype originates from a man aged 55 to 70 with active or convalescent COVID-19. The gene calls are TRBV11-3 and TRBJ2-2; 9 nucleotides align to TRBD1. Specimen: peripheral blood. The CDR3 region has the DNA TGTGCCAGCAGCTCACCGGGACAGGGTCGCGGGGAGCTGTTTTTT. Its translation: CASSSPGQGRGELFF.